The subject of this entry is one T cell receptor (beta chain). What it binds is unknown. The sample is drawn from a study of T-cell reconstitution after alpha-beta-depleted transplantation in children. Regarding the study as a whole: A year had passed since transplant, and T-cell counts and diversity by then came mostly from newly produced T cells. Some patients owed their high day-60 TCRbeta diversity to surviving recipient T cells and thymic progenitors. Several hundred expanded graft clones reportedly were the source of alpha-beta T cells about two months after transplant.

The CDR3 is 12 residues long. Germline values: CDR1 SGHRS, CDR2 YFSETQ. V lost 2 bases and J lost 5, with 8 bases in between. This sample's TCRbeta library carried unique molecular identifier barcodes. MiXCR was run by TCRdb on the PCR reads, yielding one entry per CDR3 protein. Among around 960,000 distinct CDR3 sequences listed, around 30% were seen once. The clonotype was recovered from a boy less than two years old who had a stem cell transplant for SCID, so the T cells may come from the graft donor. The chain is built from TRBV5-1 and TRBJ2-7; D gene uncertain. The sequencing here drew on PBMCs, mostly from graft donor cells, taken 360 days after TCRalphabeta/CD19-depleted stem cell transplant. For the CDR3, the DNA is TGCGCCAGCAGCTTCCCGAGCGACGAGCAGTACTTC. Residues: CASSFPSDEQYF.